Below, one TCR beta chain is given with its context. The target antigen is unknown. The data are from a study of CD8 T cells in Susac syndrome. Study-level points and caveats: As the study acknowledged, the number of individuals who were part of its TCR sequencing and HLA analysis was relatively small.

An amount of RNA that ranged from roughly 0.45 to 1 ug was reverse transcribed with random hexamers. TCRdb used MiXCR to reprocess the immunoSEQ multiplex PCR reads, holding one entry per CDR3 protein. Of more than 100,000 distinct CDR3 sequences listed, 95% to 96% are singletons. The sequenced target, TCR beta, came from blood CD8+ and CD4+ T cells. In contrast to the negatively isolated CD8+ and CD4+ T cells, TEMRA cells were FACS-enriched. Germline V gene lookup returns CDR1 DFQATT and CDR2 SNEGSKA (reference sequence). Trimming took 5 bases from V and 5 from J; bases not matched to a gene: 9. This CDR3 comprises 14 residues.

The source material was CD4+ T cells from PBMCs. The TCR comes from a human donor with Susac syndrome. This chain links TRBV20-1 with TRBJ2-1; 7 bases map to TRBD1. The CDR3 DNA is TGCAGTGCTCTTTCTCCGGGACAGAACAATGAGCAGTTCTTC. It translates to CSALSPGQNNEQFF.